The present T cell receptor (beta chain) was sequenced within a study of cytomegalovirus exposure and HLA in healthy donors. The CDR3 has 16 residues. Germline V lookup: CDR1 MNHNS, CDR2 SASEGT. Trimming took 4 bases from V and 1 from J; bases not matched to a gene: 5. 13 Jbeta primers and 60 Vbeta primers were used for the PCR. TCRdb keeps only in-frame clones here, not all; method: immunoSEQ multiplex PCR. With roughly 40,000 clones in the sample, the ten largest clones hold less than 1.5%. This receptor was taken from a young man in good health and CMV-seronegative. The chain couples TRBV6-1 to TRBJ1-5, with 9 bases identical to TRBD1. The sequenced sample consisted of PBMCs. DNA of the CDR3: TGTGCCAGCAGTGGACCGACAGGGGGAAGCAATCAGCCCCAGCATTTT. Encoded protein: CASSGPTGGSNQPQHF.